The following is a T cell receptor (beta chain) sequence with its context. This CDR3 is 13 amino acids long. V shed 3 bases and J shed 4 bases, with 9 bases lying between them. Germline V gives CDR1 KGHDR, CDR2 SFDVKD. Combining a sample-barcoded 5' primer with a J-beta primer mix, a second PCR ran for about 6 to 11 cycles. TCRdb used MiXCR to reprocess the 5' RACE reads, holding one entry per CDR3 protein. The sample carries approximately 670,000 distinct CDR3 sequences, around 41% recorded once. The data are from a study of blood T cells in healthy people across ages. Sequenced input: blood. The chain carries TRBV24-1 and TRBJ2-7; D is uncertain. This receptor was identified in an elderly man in good health. The CDR3 DNA is TGTGCCACCAGTGATCCCGGTAGTTACGAGCAGTACTTC. As protein: CATSDPGSYEQYF.